Sequencing of this TCR beta chain was carried out in a study of T-cell reconstitution after alpha-beta-depleted transplantation in children. Overall study results and limits: Where some patients showed high TCRbeta diversity at day 60, it came from recipient T cells and thymic progenitors that had survived. T-cell counts and diversity at one year following transplant were attributed mainly to newly produced T cells. After transplant, at about two months, alpha-beta T cells were reportedly derived from several hundred expanded graft clones.

Unique molecular identifiers featured in how the TCRbeta library was prepared. MiXCR, applied by TCRdb to the PCR reads, yields one record per CDR3 protein. This table holds 700,000 to 950,000 distinct CDR3 sequences, 16% found once. The CDR3 extends over 13 amino acids. Trimming shortened V by 7 bases and J by 2 bases, and 9 bases separated the two germline ends. Germline V gene lookup returns CDR1 KGHDR and CDR2 SFDVKD. Of note for this clonotype: The antigen remains undetermined.

This material consisted of PBMCs, mostly from graft donor cells, taken 360 days after TCRalphabeta/CD19-depleted stem cell transplant. The sequence was collected from a male patient younger than 18 who had a stem cell transplant for acute lymphoblastic leukemia, so the T cells may come from the graft donor. The genes are TRBV24-1 and TRBJ2-3; D perhaps matches TRBD2 (5 bases). The CDR3 loop reads CATSRGNTDTQYF. The DNA of the CDR3 is TGTGCCACCAGCAGAGGGAACACAGATACGCAGTATTTT.